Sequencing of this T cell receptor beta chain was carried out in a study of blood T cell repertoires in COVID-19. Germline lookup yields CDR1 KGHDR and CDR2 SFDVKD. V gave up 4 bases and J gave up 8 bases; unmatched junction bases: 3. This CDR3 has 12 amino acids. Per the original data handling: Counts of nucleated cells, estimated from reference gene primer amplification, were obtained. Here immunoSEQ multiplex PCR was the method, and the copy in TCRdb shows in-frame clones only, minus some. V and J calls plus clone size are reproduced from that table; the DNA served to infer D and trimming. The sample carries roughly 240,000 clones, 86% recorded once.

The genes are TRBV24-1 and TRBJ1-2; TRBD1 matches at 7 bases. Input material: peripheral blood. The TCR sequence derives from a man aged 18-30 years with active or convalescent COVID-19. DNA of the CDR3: TGTGCCACCAGTGAAACAGGGGAGGGCTACACCTTC. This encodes CATSETGEGYTF.